Presented here are 24 T cell receptor beta chains from one specimen sequenced in a study of human T cells and chemical hapten exposure. TCRdb called the RACE reads again in MiXCR, with one record for every CDR3 protein. The data contain about 64,000 distinct CDR3 sequences, approximately 9.9% of them singletons. Time point given: patch test 3, about 24 weeks after DPC sensitization. Treatment of the sample: therapeutic diphenylcyclopropenone sensitization with weekly scalp DPC. The material sequenced was whole blood, taken in connection with sensitization to the hapten diphenylcyclopropenone (DPC). The receptors derive from a woman in her twenties or thirties with alopecia areata. Some clones in this sample may be carry-over from other donors' samples.

J is TRBJ2-3 and V is TRBV7-2; D ambiguous. Trimming stripped 1 base from V and 0 bases from J, with 8 bases between. CDR3 length: 15 residues. Germline values: CDR1 SGHTA, CDR2 FQGNSA. The CDR3 loop reads CASSLGGPSTDTQYF. CDR3 bases: TGTGCCAGCAGCTTAGGCGGACCTAGCACAGATACGCAGTATTTT. Full variable domain (missing parts from reference TRBV7-2 and TRBJ2-3): GAGVSQSPSNKVTEKGKDVELRCDPISGHTALYWYRQSLGQGLEFLIYFQGNSAPDKSGLPSDRFSAERTGGSVSTLTIQRTQQEDSAVYLCASSLGGPSTDTQYFGPGTRLTVL.

The V call is TRBV20-1, the J call TRBJ2-7; no reliable D call. The CDR3 is 12 residues long. Germline loops: CDR1 DFQATT, CDR2 SNEGSKA (reference sequence). With 5 bases removed from V and 3 bases from J, the gap between germline ends came to 11 bases. CDR3 loop: CSAQEQVYEQYF. CDR3 DNA sequence: TGCAGTGCTCAAGAGCAGGTCTACGAGCAGTACTTC.

The chain recombines TRBV30 with TRBJ1-6; no firm D call. V was clipped by 2 bases and J by 11 bases, with 10 bases between them. In germline, CDR1 is GTSNPN, CDR2 SVGIG (reference sequence). The CDR3 covers 12 residues. The CDR3, as DNA: TGTGCCTGGAGTCCTACAGTGGCACCCCTCCACTTT. Protein: CAWSPTVAPLHF. The variable domain in full, completed from reference TRBV30 and TRBJ1-6, reads SQTIHQWPATLVQPVGSPLSLECTVEGTSNPNLYWYRQAAGRGLQLLFYSVGIGQISSEVPQNLSASRPQDRQFILSSKKLLLSDSGFYLCAWSPTVAPLHFGNGTRLTVT.

This clonotype has ten or more counts. The chain carries TRBV18 and TRBJ1-2, with D possibly matching TRBD1 (6 bases). Germline CDR1 and CDR2: KGHSH and LQKENI. Deletions cut 3 bases from V and 1 base from J, with 9 bases between. CDR3 length: 14 residues. For the CDR3, the DNA is TGTGCCAGCTCACCCCGGACAGATAACTATGGCTACACCTTC. It is translated as CASSPRTDNYGYTF.

This clonotype occurred a few times. The chain employs TRBV4-3 and TRBJ1-2, with D perhaps matching TRBD1 (5 bases). CDR3 length equals 14 residues. CDR1 LGHNA and CDR2 YSLEER come from the germline V gene. V lost 0 bases and J 7 bases, leaving 12 bases between the germline ends. The CDR3 protein is CASSQDSGTLGYTF. The CDR3 DNA reads as TGCGCCAGCAGCCAAGATTCAGGGACTCTTGGCTACACCTTC.

The chain has TRBV19 and TRBJ2-2, with a weak D call TRBD2 (6 bases). This CDR3 contains 15 residues. Trimming stripped 8 bases from V and 1 base from J, with 14 bases between. From germline, CDR1 is LNHDA and CDR2 SQIVND (reference sequence). CDR3: CASLEGSGNTGELFF. In nucleotides, the CDR3 is TGTGCCAGTCTGGAGGGCTCAGGGAACACCGGGGAGCTGTTTTTT.

The V and J genes are TRBV14 and TRBJ1-1, with D unclear. The V gene's germline CDR1 is SGHDN and CDR2 FVKESK. CDR3 length: 13 residues. Deletions cut 4 bases from V and 2 bases from J, with 8 bases between. CDR3 bases: TGTGCCAGCAGCCTCGCATCCAACACTGAAGCTTTCTTT. It translates to CASSLASNTEAFF.

This clonotype was seen more than once but under ten times. V gene TRBV3-1 combines with J gene TRBJ2-1; D perhaps matches TRBD1 (5 bases). The CDR3 runs 13 residues. The ends were cut back, 3 bases at V and 6 bases at J, with 9 bases in the middle. Germline-derived CDR1 and CDR2 are LGHDT and YNNKEL (reference sequence). DNA of the CDR3: TGTGCCAGCAGCCAGACCCAGGGCAATGAGCAGTTCTTC. It specifies CASSQTQGNEQFF.

This clonotype has ten or more counts. The chain combines TRBV6-6 with TRBJ2-7; D is unclear. There are 11 residues in the CDR3. The V gene's germline CDR1 is MNHNY and CDR2 SVGAGI (reference sequence). Trimming pared 4 bases from V and 2 bases from J, leaving 3 bases between. In nucleotides, the CDR3 is TGTGCCAGCAGTTTGACCTACGAGCAGTACTTC. As protein: CASSLTYEQYF.

Many counts were recorded for this clonotype. The V gene is TRBV28, the J gene TRBJ2-3; 11 positions match TRBD2. Trimming removed 6 bases from V and 0 bases from J; junction bases left unmatched: 17. The CDR3 runs 20 residues. Germline V gene lookup returns CDR1 MDHEN and CDR2 SYDVKM. CDR3 amino acids: CASSQLAGARWGTSTDTQYF. CDR3 in DNA: TGTGCCAGCAGCCAACTAGCGGGGGCGCGCTGGGGGACTAGCACAGATACGCAGTATTTT.

This clonotype was observed a handful of times. This chain uses TRBV30 with TRBJ2-3; 11 nucleotides agree with TRBD1. Trimming at V came to 1 base and at J to 3 bases, leaving 3 bases not matched to a gene. The CDR3 totals 15 residues. Germline V lookup: CDR1 GTSNPN, CDR2 SVGIG (reference sequence). CDR3 sequence (DNA): TGTGCCTGGAGTGGTGGACAGGGGGCAACAGATACGCAGTATTTT. It encodes CAWSGGQGATDTQYF.

This rearrangement joins TRBV6-5 to TRBJ1-5, with TRBD1 matching 9 bases. V lost 2 bases, J lost 7 bases, and 12 bases stayed unmatched. Per the germline V gene, CDR1 is MNHEY and CDR2 is SVGAGI. The CDR3 contains 17 residues. The CDR3 protein is CASSYTVPGQGAQPQHF. The DNA of the CDR3 is TGTGCCAGCAGTTACACCGTCCCGGGACAGGGTGCGCAGCCCCAGCATTTT.

This clonotype came up many times. The chain recombines TRBV30 with TRBJ1-1, with D unresolved. V lost 0 bases and J 4 bases, leaving 15 bases between the germline ends. Germline assignment: CDR1 GTSNPN and CDR2 SVGIG (reference sequence). There are 15 residues in the CDR3. In DNA form, the CDR3 reads TGTGCCTGGAGTGTACGATCTGAGGGAGGCACTGAAGCTTTCTTT. Protein: CAWSVRSEGGTEAFF. Combining the CDR3 with reference TRBV30 and TRBJ1-1 gives the whole variable domain SQTIHQWPATLVQPVGSPLSLECTVEGTSNPNLYWYRQAAGRGLQLLFYSVGIGQISSEVPQNLSASRPQDRQFILSSKKLLLSDSGFYLCAWSVRSEGGTEAFFGQGTRLTVV.

Many counts were recorded for this clonotype. The chain joins TRBV30 to TRBJ1-1; 7 nucleotides match TRBD1. CDR1 is GTSNPN and CDR2 is SVGIG in the germline V gene (reference sequence). The CDR3 is 14 amino acids. With 4 bases clipped from V and 1 base from J, the junction kept 6 bases outside the gene matches. In DNA, the CDR3 is TGTGCCTGGACGTGGTACAGGGGGAACACTGAAGCTTTCTTT. It codes for CAWTWYRGNTEAFF.

The table lists this clonotype with many counts. The V and J genes are TRBV7-3 and TRBJ2-1; the D gene could be TRBD1 or TRBD2 (5 bases each). CDR1 SGHTA and CDR2 FQGTGA come from the germline V gene. The ends were cut back, 6 bases at V and 9 bases at J, with 33 bases in the middle. The CDR3 has 19 amino acids. In nucleotides, the CDR3 is TGTGCCAGCAGTGGTTCTCACCGGGGTAGGGGATCGAGGGGTATTGAGCAGTTCTTC. Its translation: CASSGSHRGRGSRGIEQFF.

The rearrangement joins TRBV5-1 to TRBJ2-1; D is undetermined. The CDR3 is made up of 15 amino acids. V lost 3 bases to trimming and J lost 2 bases, with 12 bases between them. Germline V gives CDR1 SGHRS, CDR2 YFSETQ. This chain's CDR3 is CASSSETPAYNEQFF. The DNA of the CDR3 is TGCGCCAGCAGCTCGGAGACGCCGGCCTACAATGAGCAGTTCTTC.

In this sample, this clonotype turned up a few times. The gene calls are TRBV7-3 and TRBJ2-2, with D possibly matching TRBD2 (6 bases). The CDR3 covers 15 residues. Germline lookup yields CDR1 SGHTA and CDR2 FQGTGA. V was pared by 4 bases and J by 2 bases, with 11 bases between. Here the CDR3 reads CASSSQRVNTGELFF. The CDR3 nucleotides read TGTGCCAGCAGCTCTCAGCGGGTCAACACCGGGGAGCTGTTTTTT.

This clonotype was recorded a few times. The CDR3 spells CASSLGPLNSPLHF. The CDR3 DNA reads as TGTGCCAGCAGTTTGGGGCCCCTTAATTCACCCCTCCACTTT. The genes are TRBV6-6 and TRBJ1-6; a weak D match, TRBD1 (5 bases). The CDR3 extends over 14 amino acids. Germline assignment: CDR1 MNHNY and CDR2 SVGAGI (reference sequence). Trimming pared 4 bases from V and 6 bases from J, leaving 10 bases between.

This clonotype was observed a few times. V usage is TRBV30 and J usage is TRBJ2-1; 10 bases agree with TRBD1. Germline V CDR1 and CDR2: GTSNPN, SVGIG (reference sequence). With V trimmed by 2 bases and J by 2 bases, 3 bases remained unmatched. The CDR3 covers 15 residues. The CDR3 sequence is CAWSPGQGPYNEQFF. CDR3 nucleotide sequence: TGTGCCTGGAGTCCGGGACAGGGGCCCTACAATGAGCAGTTCTTC.

This clonotype was detected only a few times. The rearrangement uses TRBV6-1 and TRBJ2-7, with D hard to call. The CDR3 sequence is 13 residues long. Trimming cost V 7 bases and J 5 bases, with 15 bases left between them. Germline assignment: CDR1 MNHNS and CDR2 SASEGT. As DNA, the CDR3 is TGTGCCAGCACCAGAACCTTAAGGGACGAGCAGTACTTC. Its translation: CASTRTLRDEQYF.

This clonotype was recorded a few times. The chain links TRBV19 to TRBJ1-5, with D possibly matching TRBD1 (5 bases). Germline V gene sequence: CDR1 LNHDA, CDR2 SQIVND (reference sequence). The length of the CDR3 is 15 residues. V was cut by 3 bases and J by 2 bases, with 11 bases left in between. CDR3 residues: CASSMTRVGNQPQHF. The DNA of the CDR3 is TGTGCCAGTAGTATGACCAGGGTGGGCAATCAGCCCCAGCATTTT.

J is TRBJ2-3 and V is TRBV5-1; TRBD1 matches 7 bases. Looked up from germline, CDR1 is SGHRS and CDR2 is YFSETQ. Germline trimming cut 3 bases from V and 6 bases from J; bases unmatched to any gene: 7. This CDR3 contains 14 residues. CDR3 sequence reads: CASSSPTGRDTQYF. CDR3 nucleotide sequence: TGCGCCAGCAGCTCCCCGACAGGGCGGGATACGCAGTATTTT.

J is TRBJ2-3 and V is TRBV20-1; 7 nucleotides line up with TRBD1. The CDR3 spans 18 residues. The germline CDR1 and CDR2 sequences are DFQATT and SNEGSKA (reference sequence). Trimming took 7 bases from V and 4 from J; bases not matched to a gene: 23. The DNA for the CDR3 is TGCAGTGACTCGCCCGACACCCTTCGACAGGGTGTGGCAGATACGCAGTATTTT. This translates into CSDSPDTLRQGVADTQYF.

The J gene is TRBJ2-4, the V gene TRBV12-3 or TRBV12-4, with D possibly being TRBD2 (6 bases). V lost 7 bases, J lost 2 bases, and 15 bases lay in between. CDR3 length: 15 amino acids. The CDR3 sequence: CASTSSGETKNIQYF. The CDR3 DNA reads TGTGCCAGCACCTCCTCGGGGGAAACCAAAAACATTCAGTACTTC.